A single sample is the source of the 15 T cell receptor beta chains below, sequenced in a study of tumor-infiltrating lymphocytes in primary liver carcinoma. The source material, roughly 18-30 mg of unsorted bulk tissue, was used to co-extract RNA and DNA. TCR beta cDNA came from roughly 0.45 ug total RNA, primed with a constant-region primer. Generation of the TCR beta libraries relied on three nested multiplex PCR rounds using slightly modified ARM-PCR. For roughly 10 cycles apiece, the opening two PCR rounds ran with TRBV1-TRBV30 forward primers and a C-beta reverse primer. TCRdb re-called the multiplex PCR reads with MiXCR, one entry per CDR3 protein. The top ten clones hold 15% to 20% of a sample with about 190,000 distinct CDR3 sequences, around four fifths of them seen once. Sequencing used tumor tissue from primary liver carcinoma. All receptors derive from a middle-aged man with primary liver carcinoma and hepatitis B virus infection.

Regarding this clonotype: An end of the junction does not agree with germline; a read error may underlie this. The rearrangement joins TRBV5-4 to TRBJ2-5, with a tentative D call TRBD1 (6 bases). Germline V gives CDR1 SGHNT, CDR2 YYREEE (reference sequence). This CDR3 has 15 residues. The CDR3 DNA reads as TGTGTCAGCTCGGGACAATCAGGGATGGCAGAGACCCAGTACTTC. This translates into CVSSGQSGMAETQYF.

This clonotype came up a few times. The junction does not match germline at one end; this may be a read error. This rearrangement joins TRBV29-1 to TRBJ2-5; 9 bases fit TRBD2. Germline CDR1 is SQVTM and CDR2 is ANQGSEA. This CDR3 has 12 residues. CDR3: CSLDIAGETQYF. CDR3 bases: TGCAGCCTTGACATAGCGGGGGAGACCCAGTATTTC.

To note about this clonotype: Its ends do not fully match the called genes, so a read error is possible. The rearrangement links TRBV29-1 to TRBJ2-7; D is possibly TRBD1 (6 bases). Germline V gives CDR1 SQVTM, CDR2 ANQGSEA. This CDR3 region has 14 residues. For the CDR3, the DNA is TGCATCGTTGTAAAGACAGGAACGCTCTACGAGCAGTATTTC. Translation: CIVVKTGTLYEQYF.

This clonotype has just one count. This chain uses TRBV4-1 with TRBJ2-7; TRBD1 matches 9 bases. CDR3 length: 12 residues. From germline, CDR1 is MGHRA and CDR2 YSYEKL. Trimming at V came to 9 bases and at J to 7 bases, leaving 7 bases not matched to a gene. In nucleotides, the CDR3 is TGCGCCAGTAAGGGGACAGGGATAGAGCAGTACTTC. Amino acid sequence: CASKGTGIEQYF.

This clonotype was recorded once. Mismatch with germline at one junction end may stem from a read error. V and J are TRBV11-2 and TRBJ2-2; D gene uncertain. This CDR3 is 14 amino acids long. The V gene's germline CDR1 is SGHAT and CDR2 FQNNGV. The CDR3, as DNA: TGTGCCTGCAGCACAGATTCGGACGCCGGGGAGCTGTTTTTT. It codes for CACSTDSDAGELFF.

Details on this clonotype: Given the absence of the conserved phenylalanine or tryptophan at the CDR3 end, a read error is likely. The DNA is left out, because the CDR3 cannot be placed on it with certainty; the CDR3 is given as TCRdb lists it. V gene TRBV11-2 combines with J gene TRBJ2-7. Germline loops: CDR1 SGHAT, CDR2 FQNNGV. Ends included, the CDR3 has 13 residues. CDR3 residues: CASSSRSDYEQYL.

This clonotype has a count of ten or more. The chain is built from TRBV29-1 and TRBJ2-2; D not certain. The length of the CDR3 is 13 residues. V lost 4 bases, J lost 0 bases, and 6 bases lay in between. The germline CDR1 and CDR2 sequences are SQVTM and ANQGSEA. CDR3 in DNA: TGCAGCGTTGCTGGGACGAACACCGGGGAGCTGTTTTTT. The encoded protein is CSVAGTNTGELFF.

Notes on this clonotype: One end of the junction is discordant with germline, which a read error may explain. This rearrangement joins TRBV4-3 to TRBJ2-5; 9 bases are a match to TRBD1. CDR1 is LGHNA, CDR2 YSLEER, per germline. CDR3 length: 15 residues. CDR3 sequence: CTSSHRGQGKETQYF. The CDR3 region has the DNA TGCACCAGTAGCCATCGGGGACAGGGTAAGGAGACCCAGTACTTC.

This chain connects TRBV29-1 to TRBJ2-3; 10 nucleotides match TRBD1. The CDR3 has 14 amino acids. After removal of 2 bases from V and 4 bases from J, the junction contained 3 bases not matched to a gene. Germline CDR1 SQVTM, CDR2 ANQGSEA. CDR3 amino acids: CSVEMTGGADTQYF. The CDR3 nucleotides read TGCAGCGTTGAAATGACAGGGGGCGCAGATACGCAGTATTTT.

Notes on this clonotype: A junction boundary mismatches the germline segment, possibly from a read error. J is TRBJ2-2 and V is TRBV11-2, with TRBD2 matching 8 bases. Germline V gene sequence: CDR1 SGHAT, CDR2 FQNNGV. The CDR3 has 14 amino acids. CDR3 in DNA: TGTGCCAGCAGCACAGACTCGGATAGCGGGGAGCTATTTTTT. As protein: CASSTDSDSGELFF.

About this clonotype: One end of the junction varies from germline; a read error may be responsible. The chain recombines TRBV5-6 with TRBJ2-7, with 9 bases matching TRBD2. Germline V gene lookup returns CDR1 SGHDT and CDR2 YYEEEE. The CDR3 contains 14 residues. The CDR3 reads CAGSFPGLAYGQYF. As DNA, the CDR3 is TGTGCCGGTAGCTTCCCGGGACTAGCATACGGGCAGTACTTC.

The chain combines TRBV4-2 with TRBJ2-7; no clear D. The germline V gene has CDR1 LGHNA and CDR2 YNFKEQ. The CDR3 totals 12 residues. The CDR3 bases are TGTACCAAGACCCAAGAGGCCCACGAGCAGTACTTC. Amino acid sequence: CTKTQEAHEQYF.

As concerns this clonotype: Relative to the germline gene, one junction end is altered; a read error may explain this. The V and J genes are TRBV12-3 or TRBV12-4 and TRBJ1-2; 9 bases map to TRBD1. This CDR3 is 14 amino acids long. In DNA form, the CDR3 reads TGTACCAGTAGCCGGGGACAGGGTTTGTATGGCTACACCTTC. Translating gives CTSSRGQGLYGYTF.

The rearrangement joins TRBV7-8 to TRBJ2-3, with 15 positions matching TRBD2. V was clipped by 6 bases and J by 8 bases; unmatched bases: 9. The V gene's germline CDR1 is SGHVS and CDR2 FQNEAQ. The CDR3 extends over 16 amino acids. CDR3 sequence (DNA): TGTGCCAGCAGTTCCCTCGGGACTAGCGGGAGGAGTACGCAGTATTTT. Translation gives CASSSLGTSGRSTQYF.

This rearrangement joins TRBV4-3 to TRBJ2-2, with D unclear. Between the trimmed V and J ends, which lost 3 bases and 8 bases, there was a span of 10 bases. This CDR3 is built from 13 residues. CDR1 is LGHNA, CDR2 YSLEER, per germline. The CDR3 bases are TGCGCCAGCAGCCACCAACGCACTGGGGAGCTGTTTTTT. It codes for CASSHQRTGELFF.